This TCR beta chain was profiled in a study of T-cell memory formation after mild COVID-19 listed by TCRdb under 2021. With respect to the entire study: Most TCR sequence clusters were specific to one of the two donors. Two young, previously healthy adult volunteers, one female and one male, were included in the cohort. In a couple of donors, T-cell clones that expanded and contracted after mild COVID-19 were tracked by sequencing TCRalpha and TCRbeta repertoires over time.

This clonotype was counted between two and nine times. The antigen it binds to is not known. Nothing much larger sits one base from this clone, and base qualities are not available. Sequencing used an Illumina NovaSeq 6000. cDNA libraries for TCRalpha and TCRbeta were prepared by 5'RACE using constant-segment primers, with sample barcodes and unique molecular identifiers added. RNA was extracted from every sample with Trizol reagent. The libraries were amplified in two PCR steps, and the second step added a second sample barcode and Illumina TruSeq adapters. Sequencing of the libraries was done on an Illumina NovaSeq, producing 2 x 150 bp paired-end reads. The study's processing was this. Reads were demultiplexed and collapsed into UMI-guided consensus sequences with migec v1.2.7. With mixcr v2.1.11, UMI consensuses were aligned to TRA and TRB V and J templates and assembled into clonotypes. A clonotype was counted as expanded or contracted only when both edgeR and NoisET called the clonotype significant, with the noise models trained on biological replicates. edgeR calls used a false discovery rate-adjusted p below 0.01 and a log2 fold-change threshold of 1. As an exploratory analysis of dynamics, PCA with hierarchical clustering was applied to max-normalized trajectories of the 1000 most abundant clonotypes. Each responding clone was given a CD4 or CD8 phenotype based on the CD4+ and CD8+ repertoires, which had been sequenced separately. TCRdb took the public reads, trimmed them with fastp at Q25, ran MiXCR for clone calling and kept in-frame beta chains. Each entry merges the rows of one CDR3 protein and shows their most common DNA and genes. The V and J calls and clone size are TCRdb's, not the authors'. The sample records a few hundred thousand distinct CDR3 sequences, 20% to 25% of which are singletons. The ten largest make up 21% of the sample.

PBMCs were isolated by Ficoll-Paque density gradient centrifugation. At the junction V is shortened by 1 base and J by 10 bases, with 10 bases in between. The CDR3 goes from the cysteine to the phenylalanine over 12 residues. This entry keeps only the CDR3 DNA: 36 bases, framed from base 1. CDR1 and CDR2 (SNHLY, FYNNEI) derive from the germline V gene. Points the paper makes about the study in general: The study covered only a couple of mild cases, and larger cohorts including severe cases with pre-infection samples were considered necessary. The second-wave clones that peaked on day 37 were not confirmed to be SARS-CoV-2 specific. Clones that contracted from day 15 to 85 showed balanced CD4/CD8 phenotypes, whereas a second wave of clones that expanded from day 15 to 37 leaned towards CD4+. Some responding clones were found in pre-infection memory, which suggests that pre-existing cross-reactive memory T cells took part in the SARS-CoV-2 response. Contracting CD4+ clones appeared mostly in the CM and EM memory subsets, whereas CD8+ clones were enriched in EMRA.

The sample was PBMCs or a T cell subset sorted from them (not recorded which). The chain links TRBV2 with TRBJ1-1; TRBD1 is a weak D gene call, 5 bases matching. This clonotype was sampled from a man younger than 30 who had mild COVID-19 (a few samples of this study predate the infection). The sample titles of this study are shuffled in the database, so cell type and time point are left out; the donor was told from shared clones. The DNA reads TGTGCCAGCAGTGAAGAGACAGCCCCAGCTTTCTTT. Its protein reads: CASSEETAPAFF.